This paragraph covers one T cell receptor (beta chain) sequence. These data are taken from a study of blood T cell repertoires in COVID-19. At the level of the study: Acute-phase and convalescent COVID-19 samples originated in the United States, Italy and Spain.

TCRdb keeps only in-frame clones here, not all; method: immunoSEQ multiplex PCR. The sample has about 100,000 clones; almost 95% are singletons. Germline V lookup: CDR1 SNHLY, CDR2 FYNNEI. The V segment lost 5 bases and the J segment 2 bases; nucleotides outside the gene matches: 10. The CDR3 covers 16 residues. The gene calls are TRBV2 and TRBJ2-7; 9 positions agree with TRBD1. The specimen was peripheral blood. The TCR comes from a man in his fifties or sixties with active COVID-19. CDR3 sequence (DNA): TGTGCCAGCAGTCTCATTAGGGACAGGGAAACCTACGAGCAGTACTTC. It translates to CASSLIRDRETYEQYF.